The following is a T cell receptor beta chain sequence with its context. The target antigen is unknown. With 1 base removed from V and 2 bases from J, the gap between germline ends came to 6 bases. CDR3 length equals 13 residues. Germline CDR1 reads MNHEY; CDR2 reads SVGAGI. With ipilimumab providing CTLA-4 blockade, focal radiation was administered to patients who had chemo-refractory metastatic non-small-cell lung cancer. Profiled with immunoSEQ multiplex PCR; TCRdb holds only in-frame clones, not every one. Of some 120,000 clones in the sample, about 80% were seen once. The data originate from a study of radiotherapy plus CTLA-4 blockade in lung cancer. Looking at the study overall: Disease control was achieved by 31% of patients, and objective responses by about 17%.

Findings of the study overall: Blood saw expansion of tumor-derived TCR clones after radiotherapy plus ipilimumab.

The rearrangement joins TRBV6-5 to TRBJ2-7; D call uncertain. The receptor's source is a human donor with non-small cell lung cancer that progressed on radiotherapy plus ipilimumab. Some clones in this sample may be carry-over from other donors' samples. The sample was peripheral blood, taken from a patient treated with radiotherapy plus ipilimumab. The CDR3 loop reads CASSYLGPYEQYF. CDR3 coding DNA: TGTGCCAGCAGTTACTTGGGTCCCTACGAGCAGTACTTC.